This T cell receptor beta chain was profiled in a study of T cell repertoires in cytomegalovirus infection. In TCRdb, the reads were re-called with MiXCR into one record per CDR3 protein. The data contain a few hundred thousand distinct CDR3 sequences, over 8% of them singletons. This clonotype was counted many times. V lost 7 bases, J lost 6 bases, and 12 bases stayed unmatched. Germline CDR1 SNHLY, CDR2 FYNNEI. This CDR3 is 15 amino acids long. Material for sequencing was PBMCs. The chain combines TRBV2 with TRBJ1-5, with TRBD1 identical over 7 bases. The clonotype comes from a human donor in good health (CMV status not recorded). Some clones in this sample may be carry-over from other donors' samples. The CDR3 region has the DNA TGTGCCAGCACCCGGGGACAGAGCAATATTCAGCCCCAGCATTTT. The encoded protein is CASTRGQSNIQPQHF.